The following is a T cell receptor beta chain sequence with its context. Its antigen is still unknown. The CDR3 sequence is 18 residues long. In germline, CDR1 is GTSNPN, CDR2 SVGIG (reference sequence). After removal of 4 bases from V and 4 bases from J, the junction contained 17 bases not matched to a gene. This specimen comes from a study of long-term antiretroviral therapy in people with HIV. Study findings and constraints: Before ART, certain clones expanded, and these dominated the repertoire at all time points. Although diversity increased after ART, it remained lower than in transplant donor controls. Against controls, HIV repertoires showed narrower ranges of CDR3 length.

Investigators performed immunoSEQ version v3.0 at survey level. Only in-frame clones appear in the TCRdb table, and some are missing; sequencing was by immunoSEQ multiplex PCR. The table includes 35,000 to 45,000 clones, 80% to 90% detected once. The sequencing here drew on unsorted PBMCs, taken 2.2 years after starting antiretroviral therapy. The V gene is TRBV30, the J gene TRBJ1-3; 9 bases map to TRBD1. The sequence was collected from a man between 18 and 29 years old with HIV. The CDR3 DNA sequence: TGTGCCTGGACCCGTCCCGGGACAGGGTCGGGAGCCGGAAACACCATATATTTT. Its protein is CAWTRPGTGSGAGNTIYF.